These 5 T cell receptor beta chains came from one sample sequenced in a study of cytomegalovirus exposure and HLA in healthy donors. PCR used 60 Vbeta primers and 13 Jbeta primers. Data came from immunoSEQ multiplex PCR; TCRdb stores just in-frame clones and leaves some out. The sample contains over 80,000 clones, 70% to 80% of which appear only once. Sequencing input: PBMCs. The receptors originated from a man aged 60 to 69 in good health and CMV-seropositive.

The chain uses TRBV7-9 and TRBJ1-1, with D possibly being TRBD1 (5 bases). The CDR3 runs to 14 residues. Germline assignment: CDR1 SEHNR and CDR2 FQNEAQ (reference sequence). V lost 4 bases and J lost 1, with 10 bases in between. The CDR3 spells CASSWGLTNTEAFF. DNA of the CDR3: TGTGCCAGCAGCTGGGGACTCACGAACACTGAAGCTTTCTTT.

The chain recombines TRBV30 with TRBJ1-1; D ambiguous. The germline CDR1 and CDR2 sequences are GTSNPN and SVGIG (reference sequence). The CDR3 has 13 residues. The V gene lost 5 bases and the J gene lost 2 bases, with 12 bases spanning the gap. Here the CDR3 DNA reads TGTGCCTGGGCCCCACAGATAAACACTGAAGCTTTCTTT. The encoded protein is CAWAPQINTEAFF.

The chain couples TRBV15 to TRBJ2-3; D possibly corresponds to TRBD1 (5 bases). Germline CDR1 LNHNV, CDR2 YYDKDF (reference sequence). This CDR3 contains 14 residues. V lost 3 bases to trimming and J lost 4 bases, with 11 bases between them. In nucleotides, the CDR3 is TGTGCCACCAGCAGCCCTGGGGCCTCAGATACGCAGTATTTT. As protein: CATSSPGASDTQYF.

The chain links TRBV11-2 to TRBJ2-7; 12 bases align to TRBD2. CDR3 length: 15 residues. V shed 2 bases, J shed 2 bases, and the junction held 1 base outside the gene matches. CDR1 and CDR2 (germline): SGHAT, FQNNGV. In DNA, the CDR3 is TGTGCCAGCAGCTTACTAGCGGGGGGGCCCTACGAGCAGTACTTC. Translating gives CASSLLAGGPYEQYF.

The genes are TRBV4-1 and TRBJ1-2; D uncertain. V lost 1 base to trimming and J lost 4 bases, with 10 bases between them. Germline CDR1 is MGHRA and CDR2 is YSYEKL. The length of the CDR3 is 14 residues. The CDR3: CASSQGAGSYGYTF. The CDR3 nucleotides are TGCGCCAGCAGCCAAGGGGCCGGGAGCTATGGCTACACCTTC.